This T cell receptor (beta chain) is from a study of shared clonotypes between healthy human individuals. Study results and limitations: It was anticipated that sequencing depth would influence how many clonotypes donors shared. Estimated richness values were generally larger in naive subsets than in memory subsets.

This clone came up once. The antigen remains undetermined. Using immunoSEQ multiplex PCR, the repertoire was profiled, and TCRdb retains in-frame clones only, with some absent. In the table there are roughly 2.2 million clones, about 90% of which are singletons. The CDR3 length is 15 residues. Trimming removed 6 bases from V and 9 bases from J, with 23 bases in between. Looked up from germline, CDR1 is MDHEN and CDR2 is SYDVKM. Sequenced material: naive CD4+ T cells from PBMCs. Subset defined: CD45RA+ positively selected. The receptor's source is a man aged 18 to 29 in good health. Some clones in this sample may be carry-over from other donors' samples. The V and J genes are TRBV28 and TRBJ2-5, with D maybe TRBD1 (5 bases). As DNA, the CDR3 is TGTGCCAGCAGGGGCGGCAGGGCCTTCCTTAGGGCCCAGTACTTC. Protein sequence: CASRGGRAFLRAQYF.